The 26 T cell receptor beta chains reported below all come from one sample, sequenced in a study of cytotoxic CD8 clonotypes in ibrutinib-treated CLL. This table comes from immunoSEQ multiplex PCR, and its TCRdb copy is limited to in-frame clones, with some not included. The top ten hold approximately 2% of the sample, which has some 160,000 clones, 70% to 85% seen once. The sample was PBMCs, taken after 12 months of ibrutinib treatment. The receptors derive from a human donor with chronic lymphocytic leukemia.

The V call is TRBV10-3, the J call TRBJ2-3; 15 bases map to TRBD2. Germline-derived CDR1 and CDR2 are ENHRY and SYGVKD. J gave up 3 bases and V 6 bases, and 7 bases lay outside the gene matches. The CDR3 totals 17 residues. The CDR3 region is CAIRRTSGGAGTDTQYF. As DNA, the CDR3 is TGTGCCATCAGACGGACTAGCGGGGGGGCCGGAACAGATACGCAGTATTTT.

The chain uses TRBV6-5 and TRBJ2-1; no firm D call. Germline CDR1 and CDR2: MNHEY and SVGAGI. The CDR3 is 13 amino acids. V shed 6 bases and J shed 12 bases, with 18 bases lying between them. The CDR3 DNA sequence: TGTGCCAGCAGGTCTTCTGGCGGTCGATTGCAGTTCTTC. It encodes CASRSSGGRLQFF.

The rearrangement joins TRBV19 to TRBJ1-2, with 8 bases aligning to TRBD1. This CDR3 contains 13 residues. CDR1 and CDR2 (germline): LNHDA, SQIVND (reference sequence). The junction had 7 bases not matched to a gene; V was cut back by 9 bases and J by 4 bases. CDR3 in amino acids: CASRTGGLYGYTF. DNA for the CDR3: TGTGCCAGCCGTACAGGGGGACTCTATGGCTACACCTTC.

This chain connects TRBV4-3 to TRBJ2-1; TRBD1 matches at 10 bases. CDR1 is LGHNA, CDR2 YSLEER, per germline. V shed 1 base, J shed 8 bases, and the junction held 5 bases outside the gene matches. The CDR3 is made up of 15 amino acids. CDR3 region: CASSQGGQGVYEQFF. CDR3 DNA: TGCGCCAGCAGCCAAGGAGGACAGGGGGTCTATGAGCAGTTCTTC.

The chain has TRBV28 and TRBJ2-3, with TRBD2 identical over 7 bases. Germline lookup yields CDR1 MDHEN and CDR2 SYDVKM. Germline trimming cut 3 bases from V and 4 bases from J; bases unmatched to any gene: 10. There are 16 residues in the CDR3. The CDR3 loop is CASSFVAGRGADTQYF. CDR3 coding DNA: TGTGCCAGCAGTTTTGTTGCGGGGAGGGGTGCAGATACGCAGTATTTT.

V and J are TRBV11-2 and TRBJ1-1; D not certain. The germline V gene has CDR1 SGHAT and CDR2 FQNNGV. This CDR3 has 13 amino acids. V was shortened by 3 bases and J by 9 bases, with 14 bases between the two germline ends. The CDR3 bases are TGTGCCAGCAGCTTTCGTAGGCAGCCCCAAGCTTTCTTT. Protein product: CASSFRRQPQAFF.

The chain combines TRBV19 with TRBJ2-2; possibly TRBD2 for D (6 bases). Germline-derived CDR1 and CDR2 are LNHDA and SQIVND (reference sequence). The CDR3 is 14 amino acids. The V gene lost 5 bases and the J gene lost 5 bases, with 12 bases spanning the gap. The CDR3 nucleotides read TGTGCCAGTAGTCCCAGGGCGGGGACCGGGGAGCTGTTTTTT. This encodes CASSPRAGTGELFF.

This clone occurred once. The J gene is TRBJ1-2, the V gene TRBV28; weak D call: TRBD1 (6 bases). Trimming left V 6 bases short and J 5 bases short, with 13 bases between. The CDR3 loop spans 13 amino acids. Germline-derived CDR1 and CDR2 are MDHEN and SYDVKM. DNA of the CDR3: TGTGCCAGCAGACGGGACACCGCATATGGCTACACCTTC. Translating it yields CASRRDTAYGYTF.

The chain is built from TRBV28 and TRBJ1-2; TRBD1 matches 8 bases. J lost 2 bases, V lost 5 bases, and 4 bases had no gene match. The CDR3 consists of 14 residues. CDR1 and CDR2 (germline): MDHEN, SYDVKM. The CDR3 here is CASSTGGPNYGYTF. CDR3 DNA sequence: TGTGCCAGCAGTACAGGGGGTCCAAACTATGGCTACACCTTC.

V is TRBV7-8 and J is TRBJ2-4; D gene ambiguous. V gave up 1 base and J gave up 8 bases, with 12 bases separating them. The CDR3 length is 14 residues. Germline values: CDR1 SGHVS, CDR2 FQNEAQ. The CDR3: CASSLGTFRDIQYF. For the CDR3, the DNA is TGTGCCAGCAGCTTAGGCACATTCCGGGACATTCAGTACTTC.

This chain connects TRBV28 to TRBJ2-6; D is perhaps TRBD1 (5 bases). Germline CDR1 MDHEN, CDR2 SYDVKM. CDR3 length: 14 residues. Trimming removed 10 bases at V and 2 bases at J, with 12 bases between. DNA of the CDR3: TGTGCCACCGTCGTCAGGGCTGGGGCCAACGTCCTGACTTTC. Encoded protein: CATVVRAGANVLTF.

The V and J genes are TRBV7-8 and TRBJ2-5; possible D gene TRBD1, 6 bases. Germline lookup yields CDR1 SGHVS and CDR2 FQNEAQ. The CDR3 has 15 amino acids. Trimming took 6 bases from V and 4 from J, leaving 18 bases between them. The CDR3 sequence is CASSEDSGVRETQYF. The DNA for the CDR3 is TGTGCCAGCAGTGAGGACAGTGGGGTGAGAGAGACCCAGTACTTC.

The J gene is TRBJ2-7, the V gene TRBV29-1, with TRBD2 identical over 15 bases. CDR1 is SQVTM, CDR2 ANQGSEA, per germline. V lost 4 bases to trimming and J lost 3 bases; unmatched junction nucleotides: 1. The CDR3 spans 14 residues. CDR3 in amino acids: CSVGTSGRGYEQYF. DNA for the CDR3: TGCAGCGTTGGGACTAGCGGGAGGGGCTACGAGCAGTACTTC.

The rearrangement uses TRBV6-6 and TRBJ1-1; 7 bases fit TRBD1. The CDR3 has 15 amino acids. Germline CDR1 is MNHNY and CDR2 is SVGAGI (reference sequence). The junction had 13 bases not matched to a gene; V was cut back by 7 bases and J by 5 bases. CDR3 sequence (DNA): TGTGCCAGCACCCCTCTAGAGGGGGCGCGAACTGAAGCTTTCTTT. Amino acid sequence: CASTPLEGARTEAFF.

This chain links TRBV9 with TRBJ2-7; possibly TRBD2 for D (6 bases). V lost 1 base, J lost 6 bases, and 11 bases lay in between. Germline CDR1 reads SGDLS; CDR2 reads YYNGEE. CDR3 length: 13 amino acids. CDR3 protein: CASSVFGGPEQYF. CDR3 nucleotide sequence: TGTGCCAGCAGCGTATTTGGAGGGCCCGAGCAGTACTTC.

The J gene is TRBJ2-7, the V gene TRBV5-8; 9 nucleotides align to TRBD1. The CDR3 has 15 amino acids. V shed 1 base and J 2 bases; nucleotides not matched to a gene: 4. CDR1 is SGHTS and CDR2 is YDEGEE in the germline V gene. For the CDR3, the DNA is TGTGCCAGCAGCTTGAGTTGGACAGGGGCCTACGAGCAGTACTTC. Translation: CASSLSWTGAYEQYF. Filled out from reference TRBV5-8 and TRBJ2-7, the complete variable domain reads EAGVTQSPTHLIKTRGQQATLRCSPISGHTSVYWYQQALGLGLQFLLWYDEGEERNRGNFPPRFSGRQFPNYSSELNVNALELEDSALYLCASSLSWTGAYEQYFGPGTRLTVT.

The CDR3, as DNA: TGCGCCAGCAGGCAGGAAATGGCCTACAATGAGCAGTTCTTC. Amino acids: CASRQEMAYNEQFF. The V call is TRBV5-1, the J call TRBJ2-1, with D uncertain. CDR3 length: 14 residues. The germline gives CDR1 SGHRS, CDR2 YFSETQ. V dropped 5 bases and J dropped 2 bases, with 11 bases sitting between them. Full variable domain (missing parts from reference TRBV5-1 and TRBJ2-1): KAGVTQTPRYLIKTRGQQVTLSCSPISGHRSVSWYQQTPGQGLQFLFEYFSETQRNKGNFPGRFSGRQFSNSRSEMNVSTLELGDSALYLCASRQEMAYNEQFFGPGTRLTVL.

This clone was counted only a few times. CDR3 region: CASSAWTGRNQPQHF. The CDR3 DNA reads TGTGCCAGCAGTGCCTGGACAGGGCGCAATCAGCCCCAGCATTTT. V usage is TRBV6-5 and J usage is TRBJ1-5; 8 bases agree with TRBD1. This CDR3 is 15 amino acids long. The V segment lost 5 bases and the J segment 2 bases; nucleotides outside the gene matches: 5. Germline V CDR1 and CDR2: MNHEY, SVGAGI.

The rearrangement uses TRBV7-3 and TRBJ2-7; D is unclear. The CDR3 is made up of 15 amino acids. V lost 2 bases and J 5 bases, leaving 16 bases between the germline ends. From germline, CDR1 is SGHTA and CDR2 FQGTGA. CDR3 bases: TGTGCCAGCAGCTTAGGGCGGAGCACCTACGACGAGCAGTACTTC. It codes for CASSLGRSTYDEQYF.

The rearrangement joins TRBV6-6 to TRBJ2-7; D might be TRBD2 (6 bases). The CDR3 totals 15 residues. Trimming took off 2 bases at V and 7 bases at J, with 18 bases between the two ends. Germline V lookup: CDR1 MNHNY, CDR2 SVGAGI (reference sequence). This CDR3 is CASSYGGIVSGEQYF. The DNA of the CDR3 is TGTGCCAGCAGTTACGGCGGGATAGTGTCTGGGGAGCAGTACTTC.

The chain combines TRBV7-6 with TRBJ2-5; 7 nucleotides match TRBD1. The CDR3 has 17 residues. V lost 1 base and J lost 2; bases outside the gene matches: 10. CDR1 SGHVS and CDR2 FNYEAQ come from the germline V gene. CDR3 bases: TGTGCCAGCAGCTTAGGGATAACAGGGGTCATACAAGAGACCCAGTACTTC. This codes for CASSLGITGVIQETQYF.

V and J are TRBV7-2 and TRBJ2-1, with 8 positions matching TRBD2. The J segment lost 2 bases and the V segment lost 4 bases, leaving 7 bases of the junction unmatched. Germline CDR1 reads SGHTA; CDR2 reads FQGNSA. The CDR3 loop spans 16 amino acids. CDR3 amino acids: CASSSPPGGPYNEQFF. The DNA of the CDR3 is TGTGCCAGCAGCTCCCCCCCGGGGGGGCCCTACAATGAGCAGTTCTTC.

The V call is TRBV9, the J call TRBJ2-5; 10 positions agree with TRBD2. With 0 bases clipped from V and 4 bases from J, the junction kept 6 bases outside the gene matches. Germline CDR1 is SGDLS and CDR2 is YYNGEE. CDR3 length: 16 amino acids. This CDR3 is CASSVGSGGVGETQYF. The CDR3 region has the DNA TGTGCCAGCAGCGTAGGAAGCGGGGGGGTCGGAGAGACCCAGTACTTC.

This chain connects TRBV28 to TRBJ2-7; perhaps TRBD1 as D (6 bases). V lost 6 bases and J 0 bases, leaving 15 bases between the germline ends. This CDR3 comprises 15 residues. CDR1 and CDR2 from the germline V gene are MDHEN and SYDVKM. The DNA of the CDR3 is TGTGCCAGCAGCTCGATCGACAGGATCTCCTACGAGCAGTACTTC. Protein product: CASSSIDRISYEQYF.

V gene TRBV7-3 combines with J gene TRBJ2-2; 7 positions match TRBD2. Trimming cost V 5 bases and J 7 bases; bases outside gene matches: 16. The CDR3 loop spans 17 amino acids. The germline V gene has CDR1 SGHTA and CDR2 FQGTGA. Written as DNA, the CDR3 is TGTGCCAGCAGCCGACTCCCTTTGGCGGGAGCGATCGGGGAGCTGTTTTTT. Encoded protein: CASSRLPLAGAIGELFF.

V gene TRBV18 combines with J gene TRBJ1-6, with TRBD1 as a possible D gene (6 bases). Trimming shortened V by 4 bases and J by 7 bases, and 17 bases separated the two germline ends. CDR3 length: 16 residues. Looked up from germline, CDR1 is KGHSH and CDR2 is LQKENI. CDR3 in amino acids: CASSRQDKSNNSPLHF. In nucleotides, the CDR3 is TGTGCCAGCTCACGACAGGACAAGAGTAACAATTCACCCCTCCACTTT.